This T cell receptor beta chain was identified in a study of metastatic and nonmetastatic thyroid tumors. Study information: Repertoire comparison spanned blood and tumor or nodule tissue of malignant and benign thyroid patients. Overall study findings and caveats: Benign nodules were reported to have significantly lower TCR beta diversity than malignant thyroid tumors, in blood and tumor.

Original processing notes: What underpinned the distant-metastasis classifier for papillary thyroid cancer was the set of CDR3 differences across clinicopathological groups. TCRdb redid the clone calls on the PCR reads using MiXCR. The V and J calls and clone size are TCRdb's, not the authors'. The sample consists of tens of thousands of clones, around 23% of them appearing once. By share, this clone ranks as medium-sized. Its matching antigen is unknown. Patients were all untreated before their thyroid surgery. The source of this sequence is a male donor with papillary thyroid cancer or a benign thyroid nodule (not recorded which). Some clones in this sample may be carry-over from other donors' samples. Source material: blood.

CDR3: CASSISGTAIYGYTF. DNA for the CDR3: TGTGCCAGCAGTATCTCCGGGACAGCGATCTATGGCTACACCTTC. The V call is TRBV6-1, the J call TRBJ1-2; TRBD1 matches 7 bases. V was clipped by 5 bases and J by 4 bases; unmatched bases: 10. The CDR3 has 15 residues. CDR1 and CDR2 (germline): MNHNS, SASEGT.